These 5 T cell receptor beta chains share one sample of origin, sequenced in a study of CD8 T cells in ankylosing spondylitis listed by TCRdb under 2017. Study-wide conclusions, independent of this receptor: Blood from ankylosing spondylitis patients appeared to be characterized by a TCR beta motif made up of about 8 highly homologous amino acid variants.

Antigens of these TCRs are unknown. Libraries were prepared through 5' RACE. Sequenced using an Illumina HiSeq 2500. The public reads were run again by TCRdb, first through fastp at Q25 and then through MiXCR, and only productive beta chains were kept. Every distinct CDR3 protein forms one entry, paired with its most common genes and DNA. In this sample the table shows about 840,000 distinct CDR3 sequences, over 9.5% of which occur a single time. 0.51% of the sample comes from the top ten. The sequenced sample consisted of blood, either unsorted or a sorted T cell fraction (not recorded which). The receptors were gathered from a male donor with ankylosing spondylitis.

This clonotype was seen only a few times. This chain uses TRBV28 with TRBJ2-5; no firm D call. Per the germline V gene, CDR1 is MDHEN and CDR2 is SYDVKM. Trimming cost V 4 bases and J 2 bases, with 11 bases left between them. The CDR3 length is 14 residues. In DNA, the CDR3 is TGTGCCAGCAGTTCCGCCCCACTACAAGAGACCCAGTACTTC. This codes for CASSSAPLQETQYF. The full variable domain, rest sourced from reference TRBV28 and TRBJ2-5, is DVKVTQSSRYLVKRTGEKVFLECVQDMDHENMFWYRQDPGLGLRLIYFSYDVKMKEKGDIPEGYSVSREKKERFSLILESASTNQTSMYLCASSSAPLQETQYFGPGTRLLVL.

In this sample, this clonotype turned up many times. The chain couples TRBV10-3 to TRBJ2-3; unclear D gene. The CDR3 has 13 residues. In germline, CDR1 is ENHRY, CDR2 SYGVKD. Trimming shortened V by 6 bases and J by 2 bases, and 9 bases separated the two germline ends. The CDR3 nucleotides are TGTGCCATCAGCTCTGGCCTCACAGATACGCAGTATTTT. Amino acid sequence: CAISSGLTDTQYF.

This clonotype was detected only a few times. The CDR3 bases are TGCAGTGCGCTCCGGGACAACAGTAATTCACCCCTCCACTTT. It is translated as CSALRDNSNSPLHF. V is TRBV20-1 and J is TRBJ1-6; tentatively, D is TRBD1 (6 bases). Per germline, CDR1 DFQATT and CDR2 SNEGSKA (reference sequence). V was clipped by 6 bases and J by 6 bases, with 15 bases between them. There are 14 residues in the CDR3.

V usage is TRBV20-1 and J usage is TRBJ1-5; no reliable D call. The CDR3 has 13 amino acids. The germline V gene encodes CDR1 DFQATT and CDR2 SNEGSKA (reference sequence). Trimming pared 0 bases from V and 6 bases from J, leaving 9 bases between. The DNA of the CDR3 is TGCAGTGCTAGAGATCATTCCGTTCAGCCCCAGCATTTT. Amino acids: CSARDHSVQPQHF.

This chain links TRBV20-1 with TRBJ2-3; 11 bases fit TRBD2. The CDR3 totals 14 residues. V trimming: 0 bases; J trimming: 6 bases; junction bases outside the gene matches: 2. Per the germline V gene, CDR1 is DFQATT and CDR2 is SNEGSKA (reference sequence). DNA for the CDR3: TGCAGTGCTAGAGACTCTAGCGGGAGGGATACGCAGTATTTT. Protein sequence: CSARDSSGRDTQYF.